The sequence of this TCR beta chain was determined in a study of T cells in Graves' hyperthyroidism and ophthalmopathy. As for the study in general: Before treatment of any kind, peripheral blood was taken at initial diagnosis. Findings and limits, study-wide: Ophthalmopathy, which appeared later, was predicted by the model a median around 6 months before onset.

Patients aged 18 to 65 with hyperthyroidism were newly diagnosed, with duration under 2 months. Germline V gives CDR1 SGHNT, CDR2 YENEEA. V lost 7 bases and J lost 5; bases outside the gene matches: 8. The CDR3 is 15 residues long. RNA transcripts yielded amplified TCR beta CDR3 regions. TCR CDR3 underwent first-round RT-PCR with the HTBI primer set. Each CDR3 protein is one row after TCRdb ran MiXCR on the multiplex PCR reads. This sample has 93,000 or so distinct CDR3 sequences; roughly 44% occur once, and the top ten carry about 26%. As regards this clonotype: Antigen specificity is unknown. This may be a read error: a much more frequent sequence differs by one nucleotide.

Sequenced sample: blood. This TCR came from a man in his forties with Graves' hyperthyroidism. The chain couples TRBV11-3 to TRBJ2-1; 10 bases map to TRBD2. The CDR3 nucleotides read TGTGCCAGCACCCCTACTAGCGGGGTTGACAATGAGCAGTTCTTC. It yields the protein CASTPTSGVDNEQFF.